Below, 20 T cell receptor beta chains from the same sample are listed, as sequenced in a study of cytomegalovirus exposure and HLA in healthy donors. Primers for the PCR totalled 60 Vbeta and 13 Jbeta. Produced via immunoSEQ multiplex PCR; TCRdb's table is partial and in-frame only. The sample shows 200,000 to 250,000 clones, around 77% of them seen only once. The sample was PBMCs. The source is a woman aged 25 to 39 in good health and CMV-seronegative.

The J gene is TRBJ2-7, the V gene TRBV7-6; D might be TRBD1 (6 bases). Trimming took off 5 bases at V and 5 bases at J, with 13 bases between the two ends. Germline-derived CDR1 and CDR2 are SGHVS and FNYEAQ. This CDR3 has 13 residues. The CDR3 sequence is CASSANRAHEQYF. The CDR3 coding sequence is TGTGCCAGCAGCGCAAACAGGGCCCACGAGCAGTACTTC.

V usage is TRBV27 and J usage is TRBJ2-2; D gene uncertain. V was cut by 7 bases and J by 4 bases, with 13 bases left in between. The CDR3 totals 14 residues. CDR1 is MNHEY, CDR2 SMNVEV, per germline (reference sequence). CDR3 sequence (DNA): TGTGCCAGCACCTTCGGCCCGGGCACCGGGGAGCTGTTTTTT. This sequence encodes CASTFGPGTGELFF.

This chain connects TRBV28 to TRBJ1-1; a possible D gene is TRBD1 (5 bases). V lost 3 bases to trimming and J lost 4 bases, with 12 bases between them. The CDR3 contains 14 residues. CDR1 and CDR2 from the germline V gene are MDHEN and SYDVKM. This CDR3 reads CASSLVPQGTEAFF. CDR3 nucleotide sequence: TGTGCCAGCAGTTTGGTCCCGCAGGGCACTGAAGCTTTCTTT.

The rearrangement uses TRBV7-9 and TRBJ2-7, with 7 bases aligning to TRBD1. The CDR3 totals 13 residues. The V segment lost 4 bases and the J segment 2 bases; nucleotides outside the gene matches: 2. Per the germline V gene, CDR1 is SEHNR and CDR2 is FQNEAQ (reference sequence). The chain's CDR3 is CASSSTGTYEQYF. The CDR3 bases are TGTGCCAGCAGCTCGACAGGGACCTACGAGCAGTACTTC.

This clone has more than one count but fewer than ten. The V gene is TRBV5-1, the J gene TRBJ2-5, with D unclear. The length of the CDR3 is 13 residues. Trimming cost V 6 bases and J 2 bases, with 11 bases left between them. The germline gives CDR1 SGHRS, CDR2 YFSETQ. This chain's CDR3 is CASMRPPQETQYF. The CDR3 DNA is TGCGCCAGCATGCGTCCACCTCAAGAGACCCAGTACTTC.

Points on this clone: Other DNA variants within this sample encode the same CDR3. The CDR3 nucleotides read TGTGCCAGCAGCTTTGGAACTAGCGGGAGGTGGATAGATACGCAGTATTTT. Translating it yields CASSFGTSGRWIDTQYF. The J gene is TRBJ2-3, the V gene TRBV5-4, with TRBD2 identical over 12 bases. CDR1 is SGHNT, CDR2 YYREEE, per germline (reference sequence). J was trimmed by 5 bases and V by 2 bases; bases with no gene match: 9. The length of the CDR3 is 17 residues.

In its sample, this clone was seen once. V usage is TRBV15 and J usage is TRBJ1-2, with D unclear. CDR1 and CDR2 from the germline V gene are LNHNV and YYDKDF (reference sequence). Trimming pared 0 bases from V and 4 bases from J, leaving 12 bases between. The CDR3 length is 15 residues. Here the CDR3 reads CATSRDRVAGYGYTF. In nucleotides, the CDR3 is TGTGCCACCAGCAGAGATCGTGTGGCAGGCTATGGCTACACCTTC.

This clone was counted between two and nine times. The germline gene is not matched at one end of the junction; a read error may be the cause. The rearrangement joins TRBV7-9 to TRBJ1-2, with D possibly TRBD1 on 6 matching bases. This CDR3 region has 12 residues. Germline V gives CDR1 SEHNR, CDR2 FQNEAQ (reference sequence). CDR3 sequence reads: CSSSPDRYGYTF. The CDR3 region has the DNA TGTTCCAGCAGCCCGGACAGATATGGCTACACCTTC.

The chain recombines TRBV2 with TRBJ2-7, with D perhaps TRBD2 (6 bases). The germline gives CDR1 SNHLY, CDR2 FYNNEI. This CDR3 comprises 13 residues. V was cut by 4 bases and J by 4 bases, with 11 bases left in between. CDR3 nucleotides: TGTGCCAGCAGTGGGGGAGGTTTTTACGAGCAGTACTTC. Translation gives CASSGGGFYEQYF.

The V gene is TRBV9, the J gene TRBJ1-3, with D possibly being TRBD1 (6 bases). Germline CDR1 and CDR2: SGDLS and YYNGEE. The CDR3 has 14 residues. Trimming shortened V by 0 bases and J by 3 bases, and 7 bases separated the two germline ends. Here the CDR3 DNA reads TGTGCCAGCAGCGTAGGGACAGATGGAAACACCATATATTTT. Translating it yields CASSVGTDGNTIYF. Filled out from reference TRBV9 and TRBJ1-3, the complete variable domain reads DSGVTQTPKHLITATGQRVTLRCSPRSGDLSVYWYQQSLDQGLQFLIQYYNGEERAKGNILERFSAQQFPDLHSELNLSSLELGDSALYFCASSVGTDGNTIYFGEGSWLTVV.

This clone was observed a handful of times. The genes are TRBV28 and TRBJ1-6, with 8 bases identical to TRBD1. Germline V CDR1 and CDR2: MDHEN, SYDVKM. With 6 bases clipped from V and 0 bases from J, the junction kept 4 bases outside the gene matches. The CDR3 is 16 amino acids. The CDR3 here is CASRRDRSSYNSPLHF. The CDR3 DNA reads TGTGCCAGCAGGAGGGACAGGAGCTCCTATAATTCACCCCTCCACTTT.

The chain employs TRBV5-1 and TRBJ1-2, with 7 bases identical to TRBD1. Germline V gene lookup returns CDR1 SGHRS and CDR2 YFSETQ. CDR3 length: 14 amino acids. After removal of 7 bases from V and 2 bases from J, the junction contained 8 bases not matched to a gene. The CDR3 sequence is CASDTGVRNYGYTF. The DNA of the CDR3 is TGCGCCAGCGACACAGGGGTTCGGAACTATGGCTACACCTTC.

The CDR3 sequence is CASKEGGNQPQHF. The CDR3 bases are TGTGCCAGTAAGGAGGGGGGGAATCAGCCCCAGCATTTT. The chain combines TRBV19 with TRBJ1-5; TRBD1 might be the D (6 bases). Trimming took 7 bases from V and 4 from J, leaving 11 bases between them. Per the germline V gene, CDR1 is LNHDA and CDR2 is SQIVND (reference sequence). This CDR3 has 13 residues.

The chain uses TRBV21-1 and TRBJ1-6; TRBD1 reflects the table's D call only, with no check against the DNA. TRBV21-1 constitutes a pseudogene. This CDR3 contains 16 residues. The CDR3 reads CASTRTGGFGNSPLHF. The CDR3 nucleotides read TGTGCCAGCACCCGGACAGGTGGTTTCGGTAATTCACCCCTCCACTTT.

The chain links TRBV19 to TRBJ2-2, with TRBD1 identical over 10 bases. Trimming at V came to 6 bases and at J to 6 bases, leaving 4 bases not matched to a gene. The CDR3 loop spans 14 amino acids. Germline loops: CDR1 LNHDA, CDR2 SQIVND (reference sequence). CDR3 protein: CASRGTGVSGELFF. As DNA, the CDR3 is TGTGCCAGTAGAGGGACAGGGGTTTCCGGGGAGCTGTTTTTT.

The rearrangement links TRBV6-5 to TRBJ1-5; D gene ambiguous. V was clipped by 5 bases and J by 1 base, with 12 bases between them. This CDR3 region has 15 residues. Per germline, CDR1 MNHEY and CDR2 SVGAGI. The CDR3 coding sequence is TGTGCCAGCAGTCGGCACGGAGAGAGCAATCAGCCCCAGCATTTT. It translates to CASSRHGESNQPQHF.

This chain connects TRBV5-4 to TRBJ2-7, with D possibly being TRBD2 (6 bases). Germline V gives CDR1 SGHNT, CDR2 YYREEE (reference sequence). Trimming removed 0 bases at V and 6 bases at J, with 16 bases between. The CDR3 contains 15 residues. Here the CDR3 reads CASSLGPRGQGEQYF. The CDR3 DNA is TGTGCCAGCAGCTTGGGCCCGCGGGGTCAAGGCGAGCAGTACTTC.

J is TRBJ1-5 and V is TRBV10-3; TRBD1 aligns across 8 bases. Germline V gene lookup returns CDR1 ENHRY and CDR2 SYGVKD. The CDR3 extends over 16 amino acids. The trim removed 3 bases at V and 5 bases at J, leaving 9 bases unmatched. The CDR3 loop is CAISEGLDRVDQPQHF. Written as DNA, the CDR3 is TGTGCCATCAGTGAAGGCCTGGACAGGGTGGATCAGCCCCAGCATTTT.

This sequence joins TRBV5-6 and TRBJ2-7; D is undetermined. Trimming cost V 1 base and J 3 bases, with 14 bases left between them. CDR1 SGHDT and CDR2 YYEEEE come from the germline V gene. CDR3 length: 15 amino acids. CDR3 coding DNA: TGTGCCAGCAGCTTGCCCGGGTATACTTACTACGAGCAGTACTTC. The encoded protein is CASSLPGYTYYEQYF.

This chain links TRBV18 with TRBJ2-1; 10 bases fit TRBD1. The germline V gene encodes CDR1 KGHSH and CDR2 LQKENI. The CDR3 loop spans 15 amino acids. J lost 5 bases, V lost 6 bases, and 7 bases had no gene match. The CDR3 region is CASSLGQGSHNEQFF. In DNA form, the CDR3 reads TGTGCCAGCTCCCTGGGACAGGGGTCCCACAATGAGCAGTTCTTC.